This T cell receptor (beta chain) was obtained from a study of low-dose radiotherapy and immunotherapy resistance in tumors. Across the whole study: One day before radiation and immunotherapy, intravenous cyclophosphamide 200 mg/m2 was administered, with this repeated every two weeks. Study patients were administered oral aspirin at 300 mg daily for four cycles from cycle 1 day 1.

The time point is: after trial treatment. Treatment defined: LDRT plus nivolumab, ipilimumab, low-dose cyclophosphamide and aspirin (RACIN trial). The study gave donors nivolumab, ipilimumab, aspirin, low-dose cyclophosphamide and low-dose radiotherapy. Each eligible patient had an advanced solid tumor, and these tumors lacked tumor-infiltrating lymphocytes. Covering alpha and beta chains, TRAV- and TRBV-specific primers were used for the first-strand cDNA. It was with a constant-region primer and a V-primer adapter that TCRs were amplified over approximately 18 PCR cycles. TCRdb recomputed calls from the reads with MiXCR, one row per CDR3 protein. The table lists 95,000 to 100,000 distinct CDR3 sequences, less than 25% of them singletons. CDR1 and CDR2 (germline): MNHEY, SVGEGT. V was clipped by 5 bases and J by 7 bases, with 18 bases between them. This CDR3 is 14 amino acids long.

The TCR was taken from a male donor with prostate cancer. The rearrangement uses TRBV6-2 or TRBV6-3 and TRBJ2-7; no reliable D call. The material was PBMCs, obtained after low-dose radiotherapy plus immunotherapy. The CDR3: CASSLRTSLLEQYF. The CDR3 DNA is TGTGCCAGCAGTCTCCGGACGTCGCTGCTGGAGCAGTACTTC.